This T cell receptor beta chain was sequenced during a study of T cell responses to AZD1222 COVID-19 vaccine. CDR1 is MNHNY, CDR2 SVGAGI, per germline (reference sequence). The V and J ends lost 6 bases and 3 bases respectively, with 9 bases between them. The CDR3 extends over 13 amino acids. Using immunoSEQ multiplex PCR, the repertoire was profiled, and TCRdb retains in-frame clones only, with some absent. The table lists fewer than 95,000 clones, about 91% of them singletons. The source material was peripheral blood, sampled 28 days after the second AZD1222 dose. The receptor was derived from an adult who received the AZD1222 COVID-19 vaccine. This chain uses TRBV6-6 with TRBJ1-5; D perhaps matches TRBD1 (6 bases). The CDR3 loop is CASRRTDNQPQHF. CDR3 in DNA: TGTGCCAGCAGAAGGACAGACAATCAGCCCCAGCATTTT.